This T cell receptor (beta chain) derives from a study of T cells in Graves' hyperthyroidism and ophthalmopathy. Authors of the study amplified TCR beta CDR3 regions from RNA transcripts. In the first-round RT-PCR of the TCR CDR3, the HTBI primer set was used. MiXCR was run by TCRdb on the multiplex PCR reads, yielding one entry per CDR3 protein. The sample has 540,000 or so distinct CDR3 sequences; 46% are singletons. Patients showing uncontrolled infection, other autoimmune disease, pregnancy or lactation were ineligible. For the diagnoses, clinical symptoms, serum thyroxine and TRAb, thyroid ultrasound and orbital computed tomography were used. This clonotype was counted at least ten times. The sequencing sample was made of peripheral blood or thyroid tissue (not recorded which). The TCR comes from an adult woman with Graves' disease, either hyperthyroidism or ophthalmopathy (not recorded which).

DNA of the CDR3: TGCGCCAGCAGCCAAGTGAACGGGATGGGGGAGACCCAGTACTTC. Amino acid sequence: CASSQVNGMGETQYF. This chain uses TRBV4-1 with TRBJ2-5, with D possibly matching TRBD2 (5 bases). This CDR3 contains 15 residues. Trimming stripped 1 base from V and 5 bases from J, with 14 bases between. Germline CDR1 MGHRA, CDR2 YSYEKL.